This T cell receptor (beta chain) originates from a study of blood T cell repertoires in COVID-19. Study background: Sources were T cells, B-cell-depleted T cells, or PBMCs; the material itself was cDNA or gDNA.

V dropped 5 bases and J dropped 7; count of bases not matched to a gene: 8. The CDR3 is 15 residues long. CDR1 and CDR2 (germline): SGHTA, FQGNSA. Assay used: immunoSEQ multiplex PCR; TCRdb lists only in-frame clones, some missing. This table holds about 380,000 clones, 90% found once. This sequence joins TRBV7-2 and TRBJ2-1; 10 positions match TRBD2. This TCR derives from a man aged 18 to 35 with active or convalescent COVID-19. Sequencing input: peripheral blood. The DNA of the CDR3 is TGTGCCAGCAGCCATTCTAGCGGGAGAGTAAATGAGCAGTTCTTC. Its protein product is CASSHSSGRVNEQFF.